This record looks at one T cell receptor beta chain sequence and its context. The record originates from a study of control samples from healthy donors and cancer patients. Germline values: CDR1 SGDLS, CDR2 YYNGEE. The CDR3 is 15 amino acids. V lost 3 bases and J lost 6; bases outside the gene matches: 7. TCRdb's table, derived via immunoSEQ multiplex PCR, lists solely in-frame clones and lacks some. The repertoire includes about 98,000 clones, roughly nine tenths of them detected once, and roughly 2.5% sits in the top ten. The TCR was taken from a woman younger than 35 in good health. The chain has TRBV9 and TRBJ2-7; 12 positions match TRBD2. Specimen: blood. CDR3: CASSALAGGPGEQYF. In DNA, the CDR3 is TGTGCCAGCAGCGCCCTAGCGGGAGGGCCAGGCGAGCAGTACTTC.